Listed here is a single T cell receptor beta chain. Its specificity is not known. The individuals who served as donors were healthy Caucasians living in Russia, aged roughly 6 to 100. The data originate from a study of blood T cells in healthy people across ages. Primers used in a second PCR of about 6 to 11 cycles were a sample-barcoded 5' primer and a J-beta primer mix. Each CDR3 protein is one row after TCRdb ran MiXCR on the 5' RACE reads. The table has around 2 million distinct CDR3 sequences, 30% to 40% seen once. Study-level points and caveats: It was not possible, with unsorted PBMCs, to conclusively compare naive and antigen-experienced cells.

V dropped 0 bases and J dropped 0; count of bases not matched to a gene: 5. Germline CDR1 and CDR2: LNHNV and YYDKDF (reference sequence). This CDR3 comprises 17 residues. The sequenced material came from blood. The sequence was obtained from a human donor in good health. This chain connects TRBV15 to TRBJ2-3; 8 nucleotides align to TRBD2. CDR3 sequence (DNA): TGTGCCACCAGCAGAGAACTAGCGGCTTCTAGCACAGATACGCAGTATTTT. Amino acid sequence: CATSRELAASSTDTQYF.